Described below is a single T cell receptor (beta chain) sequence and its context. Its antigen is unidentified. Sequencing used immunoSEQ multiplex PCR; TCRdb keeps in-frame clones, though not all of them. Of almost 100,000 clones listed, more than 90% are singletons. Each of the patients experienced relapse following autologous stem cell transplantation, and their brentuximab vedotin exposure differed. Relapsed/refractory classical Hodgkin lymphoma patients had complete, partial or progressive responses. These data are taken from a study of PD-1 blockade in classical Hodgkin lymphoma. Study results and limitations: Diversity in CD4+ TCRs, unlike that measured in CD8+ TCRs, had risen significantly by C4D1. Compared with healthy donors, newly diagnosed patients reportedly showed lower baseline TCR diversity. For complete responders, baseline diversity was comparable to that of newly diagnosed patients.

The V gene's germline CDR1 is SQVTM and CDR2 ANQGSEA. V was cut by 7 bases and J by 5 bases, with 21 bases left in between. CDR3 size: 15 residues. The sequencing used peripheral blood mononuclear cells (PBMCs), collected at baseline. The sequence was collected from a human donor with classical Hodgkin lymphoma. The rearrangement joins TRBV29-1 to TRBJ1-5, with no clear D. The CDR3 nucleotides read TGCAGCGCCTATTATGAGGGAGAACGGGATCAGCCCCAGCATTTT. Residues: CSAYYEGERDQPQHF.